This T cell receptor (beta chain) is from a study of T cells in Graves' hyperthyroidism and ophthalmopathy. This CDR3 is built from 15 residues. Trimming pared 4 bases from V and 4 bases from J, leaving 13 bases between. Germline V CDR1 and CDR2: KGHSY, FQNENV. It was RNA transcripts that yielded the amplified TCR beta CDR3 regions. TCR CDR3 underwent first-round RT-PCR with the HTBI primer set. MiXCR, applied by TCRdb to the multiplex PCR reads, yields one record per CDR3 protein. The table includes 370,000 or so distinct CDR3 sequences, 15% to 17% detected once. The rearrangement uses TRBV16 and TRBJ1-4; no definite D call. This TCR was sampled from a woman younger than 30 with Graves' hyperthyroidism that later progressed to Graves' ophthalmopathy. What was sequenced was blood. CDR3 in amino acids: CASSLGGGRNEKLFF. The CDR3 DNA follows: TGTGCCAGCAGCCTTGGCGGCGGTCGTAATGAAAAACTGTTTTTT.